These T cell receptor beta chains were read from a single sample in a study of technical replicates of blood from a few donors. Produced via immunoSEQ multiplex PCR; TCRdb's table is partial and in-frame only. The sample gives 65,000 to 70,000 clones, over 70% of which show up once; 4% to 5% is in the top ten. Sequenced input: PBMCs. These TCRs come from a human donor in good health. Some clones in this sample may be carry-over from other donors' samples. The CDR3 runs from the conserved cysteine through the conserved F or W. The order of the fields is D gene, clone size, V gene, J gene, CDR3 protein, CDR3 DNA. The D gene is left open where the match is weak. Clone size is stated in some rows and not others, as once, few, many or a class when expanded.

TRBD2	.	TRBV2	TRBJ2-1	CASTWGSGRAGNEQFF	TGTGCCAGCACCTGGGGTAGCGGGAGGGCCGGGAATGAGCAGTTCTTC
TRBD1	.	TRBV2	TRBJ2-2	CASSATGPGELFF	TGTGCCAGCAGTGCGACAGGGCCCGGGGAGCTGTTTTTT
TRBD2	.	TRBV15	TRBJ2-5	CATSRDSRSSGSGETQYF	TGTGCCACCAGCAGAGATTCCAGGAGTAGCGGGAGTGGTGAGACCCAGTACTTC
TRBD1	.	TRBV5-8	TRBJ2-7	CASSLSSGTDPKEQYF	TGTGCCAGCAGCTTGTCTTCTGGGACAGACCCTAAGGAGCAGTACTTC
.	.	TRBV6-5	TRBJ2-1	CASRQTGTGEQFF	TGTGCCAGCAGACAGACAGGGACTGGGGAGCAGTTCTTC
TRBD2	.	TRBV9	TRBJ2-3	CASSSRTSPDTQYF	TGTGCCAGCAGCAGTCGGACTAGCCCAGATACGCAGTATTTT
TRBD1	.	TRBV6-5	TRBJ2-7	CATKGQGLGEQYF	TGTGCCACCAAGGGACAGGGGTTGGGGGAGCAGTACTTC
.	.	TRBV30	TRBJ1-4	CAWSGRSEELFF	TGTGCCTGGAGCGGTAGGAGTGAAGAACTGTTTTTT
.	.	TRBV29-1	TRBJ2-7	CSVVLGITYEQYF	TGCAGCGTGGTCCTCGGGATCACCTACGAGCAGTACTTC
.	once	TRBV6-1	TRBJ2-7	CASSFDRDYEQYF	TGTGCCAGCAGCTTCGACAGAGACTACGAGCAGTACTTC
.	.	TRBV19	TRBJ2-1	CASSIAGKNNEQFF	TGTGCCAGTAGTATAGCAGGGAAGAACAATGAGCAGTTCTTC
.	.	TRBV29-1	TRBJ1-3	CSVLGRVGSGNTIYF	TGCAGCGTATTAGGGAGGGTGGGCTCTGGAAACACCATATATTTT
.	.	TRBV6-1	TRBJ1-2	CASFSGTNYGYTF	TGTGCCAGCTTCTCGGGGACTAACTATGGCTACACCTTC
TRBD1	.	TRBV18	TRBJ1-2	CASSQTGGYGYTF	TGTGCCAGCTCGCAGACAGGGGGCTATGGCTACACCTTC
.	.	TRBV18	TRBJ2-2	CASSGANTGELFF	TGTGCCAGCTCGGGAGCGAACACCGGGGAGCTGTTTTTT
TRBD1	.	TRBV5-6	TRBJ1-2	CASSSPVQGQHGYTF	TGTGCCAGCAGCTCACCGGTGCAGGGACAGCATGGCTACACCTTC
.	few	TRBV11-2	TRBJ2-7	CASSTEYEQYF	TGTGCCAGCAGTACGGAGTACGAGCAGTACTTC
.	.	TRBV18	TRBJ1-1	CASSPWGLMNTEAFF	TGTGCCAGCTCACCCTGGGGCCTGATGAACACTGAAGCTTTCTTT
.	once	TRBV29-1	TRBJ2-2	CSVLRTGELFF	TGCAGCGTTCTCCGCACCGGGGAGCTGTTTTTT
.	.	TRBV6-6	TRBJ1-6	CASSYSAGDNSPLHF	TGTGCCAGCAGTTACTCCGCCGGGGATAATTCACCCCTCCACTTT
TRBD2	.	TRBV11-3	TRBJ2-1	CASSLSGRYNEQFF	TGTGCCAGCAGCTTAAGCGGGAGATACAATGAGCAGTTCTTC